This TCR beta chain was observed in a study of cytomegalovirus exposure and HLA in healthy donors. Study-wide results and caveats: It was likely that a cluster of highly shared sequence variants was a sequencing artifact. Among the CMV-associated chains, three were confirmed in vitro as specific for CMV antigens.

Primers: 60 Vbeta forward and 13 Jbeta reverse. TCRdb's copy holds only in-frame clones and misses some; the assay was immunoSEQ multiplex PCR. The sample lists about 120,000 clones, around 80% seen once, with 8.8% in the top ten. V dropped 7 bases and J dropped 2; count of bases not matched to a gene: 10. The CDR3 has 15 amino acids. The germline V gene encodes CDR1 MDHEN and CDR2 SYDVKM. Remarks on this clone: Its target is unknown.

V is TRBV28 and J is TRBJ2-7, with TRBD1 matching over 8 bases. The clonotype originates from a female donor in good health and CMV-seropositive. The sequenced sample consisted of PBMCs. DNA of the CDR3: TGTGCCAGCATACCAGCGGACAGGGTCGCCTACGAGCAGTACTTC. Protein product: CASIPADRVAYEQYF.